The 14 T cell receptor beta chains given below trace back to one sample, sequenced in a study of blood T cell repertoires in COVID-19. TCRdb's copy holds only in-frame clones and misses some; the assay was immunoSEQ multiplex PCR. The sample has 35,000 to 50,000 clones, 87% seen once. The sample was peripheral blood. These receptor sequences come from a man between 60 and 75 years old with acute or convalescent COVID-19.

This chain links TRBV4-3 with TRBJ2-5; weak D call: TRBD2 (5 bases). V dropped 0 bases and J dropped 0 bases, with 8 bases sitting between them. In germline, CDR1 is LGHNA, CDR2 YSLEER. The length of the CDR3 is 15 residues. CDR3 region: CASSQDFGDQETQYF. The CDR3 nucleotides are TGCGCCAGCAGCCAAGATTTCGGGGACCAAGAGACCCAGTACTTC.

The V call is TRBV6-5, the J call TRBJ1-2; 8 nucleotides match TRBD1. The V and J ends lost 6 bases and 1 base, in that order; junction bases with no gene match: 4. Germline CDR1 reads MNHEY; CDR2 reads SVGAGI. The CDR3 runs 14 residues. CDR3 protein: CASSRDRGNYGYTF. In DNA, the CDR3 is TGTGCCAGCAGCCGCGACAGGGGTAACTATGGCTACACCTTC.

V and J are TRBV7-9 and TRBJ1-1; D ambiguous. Germline V gene lookup returns CDR1 SEHNR and CDR2 FQNEAQ (reference sequence). The V and J ends lost 5 bases and 3 bases respectively, with 10 bases between them. The CDR3 is 13 amino acids. CDR3 DNA sequence: TGTGCCAGCAGCCAACCAGGTTACACTGAAGCTTTCTTT. It translates to CASSQPGYTEAFF.

The rearrangement uses TRBV21-1 and TRBJ1-5; the table assigns TRBD1, which was not confirmed against the DNA. TRBV21-1 is assigned pseudogene status. CDR3 length: 20 residues. CDR3 region: CASSTFRDRGLFRPGRPQHF. CDR3 DNA sequence: TGTGCCAGCAGCACTTTCCGGGACAGGGGGCTATTCCGCCCCGGGCGGCCCCAGCATTTT.

The J gene is TRBJ2-2, the V gene TRBV3-1 (or the pseudogene TRBV3-2), with 8 bases identical to TRBD2. J was trimmed by 3 bases and V by 0 bases; bases with no gene match: 12. The CDR3 consists of 19 residues. Germline-derived CDR1 and CDR2 are LGHDT and YNNKEL (reference sequence). The CDR3 DNA reads as TGTGCCAGCAGCCAAGAACACGGGAGGGGACCCAGAGACACCGGGGAGCTGTTTTTT. This gives the protein CASSQEHGRGPRDTGELFF.

This clone was seen once. The genes are TRBV28 and TRBJ2-5, with 10 bases fitting TRBD2. CDR1 and CDR2 (germline): MDHEN, SYDVKM. The trim removed 5 bases at V and 4 bases at J, leaving 4 bases unmatched. The CDR3 length is 14 residues. DNA for the CDR3: TGTGCCAGCAGTATGAGCGGGGGGGCAGAGACCCAGTACTTC. Amino acid sequence: CASSMSGGAETQYF.

The chain employs TRBV6-5 and TRBJ1-2, with 9 bases that match TRBD1. V gave up 8 bases and J gave up 7 bases; unmatched junction bases: 8. CDR1 is MNHEY, CDR2 SVGAGI, per germline. The CDR3 has 13 amino acids. The CDR3 DNA is TGTGCCAGCGGTCAGACAGGGGGGTTTGGCTACACCTTC. It is translated as CASGQTGGFGYTF.

The chain couples TRBV27 to TRBJ1-6; no firm D call. Trimming pared 2 bases from V and 12 bases from J, leaving 11 bases between. Per germline, CDR1 MNHEY and CDR2 SMNVEV (reference sequence). The CDR3 has 13 residues. CDR3 loop: CASSLELRLPLHF. The DNA of the CDR3 is TGTGCCAGCAGTTTAGAACTCCGCTTACCCCTCCACTTT.

This clone was seen a few times. This CDR3 is CAISESENQPQHF. In nucleotides, the CDR3 is TGTGCCATCAGTGAGTCAGAGAATCAGCCCCAGCATTTT. V is TRBV10-3 and J is TRBJ1-5; D is uncertain. The CDR3 covers 13 residues. V was cut by 0 bases and J by 4 bases, with 4 bases left in between. CDR1 and CDR2 (germline): ENHRY, SYGVKD.

J is TRBJ2-7 and V is TRBV29-1; 7 bases agree with TRBD1. Germline trimming cut 6 bases from V and 6 bases from J; bases unmatched to any gene: 5. Per germline, CDR1 SQVTM and CDR2 ANQGSEA. The CDR3 has 11 amino acids. CDR3 nucleotide sequence: TGCAGCGTGTCGACAGGGTTCGAGCAGTACTTC. Residues: CSVSTGFEQYF.

The chain employs TRBV5-4 and TRBJ2-2, with TRBD2 matching 11 bases. The CDR3 sequence is 19 residues long. V was clipped by 5 bases and J by 0 bases; unmatched bases: 12. CDR1 is SGHNT and CDR2 is YYREEE in the germline V gene (reference sequence). The CDR3 bases are TGTGCCAGCAGTCCCGATTGGGCTAGCGGGGGGTCGAACACCGGGGAGCTGTTTTTT. It specifies CASSPDWASGGSNTGELFF.

CDR3 sequence reads: CASSLQGQLNSPLHF. Here the CDR3 DNA reads TGTGCCAGCAGTTTACAGGGACAGCTGAATTCACCCCTCCACTTT. The chain couples TRBV27 to TRBJ1-6; 7 bases align to TRBD1. The V and J ends lost 2 bases and 7 bases, in that order; junction bases with no gene match: 5. The germline V gene encodes CDR1 MNHEY and CDR2 SMNVEV (reference sequence). The CDR3 covers 15 residues.

This clone occurred a few times. Its ends do not fully match the called genes, so a read error is possible. The V call is TRBV29-1, the J call TRBJ1-5; D uncertain. Germline V gene sequence: CDR1 SQVTM, CDR2 ANQGSEA. The CDR3 runs to 14 residues. CDR3 sequence reads: CSVQEEDSNQPQHF. The CDR3 DNA is TGCAGCGTTCAAGAGGAGGATAGCAATCAGCCCCAGCATTTT.

The rearrangement uses TRBV19 and TRBJ2-2, with 11 bases aligning to TRBD2. This CDR3 is 17 amino acids long. V was pared by 6 bases and J by 4 bases, with 10 bases of the junction left unmatched. CDR1 is LNHDA, CDR2 SQIVND, per germline (reference sequence). Written as DNA, the CDR3 is TGTGCCAGTAGCAATAGCGGGGGGGCCCGGATCACCGGGGAGCTGTTTTTT. Its translation is CASSNSGGARITGELFF.